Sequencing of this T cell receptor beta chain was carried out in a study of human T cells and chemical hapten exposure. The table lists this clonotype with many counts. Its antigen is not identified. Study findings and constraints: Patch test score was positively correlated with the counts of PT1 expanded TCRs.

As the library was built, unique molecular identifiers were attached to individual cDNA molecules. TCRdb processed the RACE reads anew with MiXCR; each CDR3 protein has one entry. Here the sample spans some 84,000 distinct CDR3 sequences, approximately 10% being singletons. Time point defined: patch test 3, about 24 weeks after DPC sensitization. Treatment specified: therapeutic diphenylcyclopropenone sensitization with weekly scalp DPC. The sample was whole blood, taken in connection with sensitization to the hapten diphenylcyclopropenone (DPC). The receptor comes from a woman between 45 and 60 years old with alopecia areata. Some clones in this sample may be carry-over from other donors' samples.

As DNA, the CDR3 is TGTGCCACCGAGGGACAGGGGAACACCGGGGAGCTGTTTTTT. This encodes CATEGQGNTGELFF. The chain employs TRBV15 and TRBJ2-2, with TRBD1 matching 9 bases. The CDR3 totals 14 residues. Germline trimming cut 8 bases from V and 1 base from J; bases unmatched to any gene: 2. CDR1 and CDR2 (germline): LNHNV, YYDKDF (reference sequence).